The present T cell receptor beta chain was sequenced within a study of T cell repertoires in cytomegalovirus infection. Study information: CMV epitopes in the study were HLA-C-restricted (recently identified) and HLA-B-restricted (well studied). Matching HLA type and CMV infection were both indicated by public TCR beta signatures. Study-wide points: Ex vivo responses were dominated by HLA-C-restricted CMV-specific TCR beta clonotypes.

The CDR3 consists of 14 residues. Germline-derived CDR1 and CDR2 are SGHNT and YYREEE (reference sequence). V lost 4 bases and J lost 6, with 16 bases in between. Turning to this clonotype: Its specificity is not known.

TCRdb used MiXCR to reprocess the reads, holding one entry per CDR3 protein. The sample holds around 900,000 distinct CDR3 sequences; around 32% are singletons and the top ten take about an eighth. This chain joins TRBV5-4 and TRBJ1-2; no firm D call. Source: cultured CD8+ T cells from PBMCs, taken from culture after CMV antigen stimulation. This sequence was found in a human donor in good health (CMV status not recorded). Some clones in this sample may be carry-over from other donors' samples. The CDR3 DNA sequence: TGTGCCAGCAGCGGATCAACCGACTCGCATGGCTACACCTTC. Its protein is CASSGSTDSHGYTF.